The 7 T cell receptor beta chains listed next were all sequenced from one sample in a study of control samples from healthy donors and cancer patients (dated by TCRdb to the early 2020s). The library was generated by the immunoSEQ multiplex PCR assay. As stored in TCRdb, this immuneACCESS dataset retains in-frame rearrangements with V and J assigned. A fraction of the clones does not appear; measured against another copy, unresolved V genes explain less than half of the discrepancy, and the remainder lacks a known reason. The sample table records 120,000 to 150,000 clones; 80% to 95% of these occur just once. The ten largest clones capture around 5.4% of the sample. The sample taken for sequencing was blood. The receptors were gathered from a man younger than 35 in good health.

About this clone: Other nucleotide sequences in the sample specify the same CDR3. The chain combines TRBV7-9 with TRBJ2-7; possible D gene TRBD1, 6 bases. This CDR3 is 13 amino acids long. Germline V gives CDR1 SEHNR, CDR2 FQNEAQ (reference sequence). Trimming removed 5 bases at V and 3 bases at J, with 11 bases between. This CDR3 reads CASSRGQHYEQYF. The CDR3 nucleotides read TGTGCCAGCAGCCGAGGACAGCACTACGAGCAGTACTTC.

The chain uses TRBV5-4 and TRBJ1-1, with D perhaps TRBD1 (6 bases). Deletions cut 2 bases from V and 5 bases from J, with 7 bases between. The germline V gene encodes CDR1 SGHNT and CDR2 YYREEE (reference sequence). The CDR3 runs 12 residues. CDR3 bases: TGTGCCAGCAGCTTTCAGGGGACTGAAGCTTTCTTT. Amino acid sequence: CASSFQGTEAFF.

V gene TRBV9 combines with J gene TRBJ2-1; perhaps TRBD1 as D (6 bases). Germline V gives CDR1 SGDLS, CDR2 YYNGEE. The CDR3 sequence is 14 residues long. The germline V and J ends were trimmed by 1 base and 7 bases, with 12 bases remaining between them. The CDR3 sequence is CASSVSNRENEQFF. The CDR3, as DNA: TGTGCCAGCAGCGTATCAAACAGGGAAAATGAGCAGTTCTTC.

The chain uses TRBV1 and TRBJ2-1; TRBD2, as called in the table, went unchecked against the DNA. TRBV1 has pseudogene status. The CDR3 length is 15 residues. The CDR3 DNA is TGCACCAGCGGCCCCGGGACTTCCTCCTACAATGAGCAGTTCTTC. Its protein product is CTSGPGTSSYNEQFF.

This chain joins TRBV18 and TRBJ2-7; 10 bases map to TRBD1. Germline V lookup: CDR1 KGHSH, CDR2 LQKENI. The J segment lost 3 bases and the V segment lost 3 bases, leaving 8 bases of the junction unmatched. The CDR3 spans 16 residues. CDR3 DNA: TGTGCCAGCTCACCTCGGGGACAGGGGTTGAACTACGAGCAGTACTTC. This codes for CASSPRGQGLNYEQYF. The whole variable domain, filled in from reference TRBV18 and TRBJ2-7, reads NAGVMQNPRHLVRRRGQEARLRCSPMKGHSHVYWYRQLPEEGLKFMVYLQKENIIDESGMPKERFSAEFPKEGPSILRIQQVVRGDSAAYFCASSPRGQGLNYEQYFGPGTRLTVT.

The chain combines TRBV29-1 with TRBJ2-1; 7 nucleotides match TRBD2. Germline lookup yields CDR1 SQVTM and CDR2 ANQGSEA. V was clipped by 7 bases and J by 9 bases; unmatched bases: 15. This CDR3 comprises 14 residues. CDR3 residues: CSASPGTNQGEQFF. As DNA, the CDR3 is TGCAGCGCGTCACCCGGGACTAACCAGGGTGAGCAGTTCTTC.

This clone is a singleton in its sample. The V gene is TRBV4-2, the J gene TRBJ2-7, with D tentatively TRBD1 or TRBD2 (7 bases each). V dropped 0 bases and J dropped 4 bases, with 10 bases sitting between them. CDR3 length equals 14 residues. Germline CDR1 LGHNA, CDR2 YNFKEQ. The CDR3 spells CASSQDQGGYEQYF. DNA of the CDR3: TGTGCCAGCAGCCAAGATCAGGGGGGGTACGAGCAGTACTTC.